The text below deals with one T cell receptor beta chain. These data come from a study of cytomegalovirus exposure and HLA in healthy donors. Use of 60 Vbeta and 13 Jbeta primers characterized the PCR. Using immunoSEQ multiplex PCR, the repertoire was profiled, and TCRdb retains in-frame clones only, with some absent. The top ten hold around 0.21% of the sample, which has over 150,000 clones, about 90% seen once. The germline gives CDR1 SGHAT, CDR2 FQNNGV. The CDR3 is 16 amino acids. The chain employs TRBV11-2 and TRBJ2-5, with 8 positions matching TRBD1. The J call may be faulty, since TRBJ2-7 better matches the DNA end. The specimen was PBMCs. The origin of this receptor is a girl in the first two years of life in good health and CMV-seronegative. CDR3 DNA: TGTGCCAGCAGCCTGTTCAGGGGGCAGAGGGCCTACGAGCAGTACTTC. Protein: CASSLFRGQRAYEQYF.